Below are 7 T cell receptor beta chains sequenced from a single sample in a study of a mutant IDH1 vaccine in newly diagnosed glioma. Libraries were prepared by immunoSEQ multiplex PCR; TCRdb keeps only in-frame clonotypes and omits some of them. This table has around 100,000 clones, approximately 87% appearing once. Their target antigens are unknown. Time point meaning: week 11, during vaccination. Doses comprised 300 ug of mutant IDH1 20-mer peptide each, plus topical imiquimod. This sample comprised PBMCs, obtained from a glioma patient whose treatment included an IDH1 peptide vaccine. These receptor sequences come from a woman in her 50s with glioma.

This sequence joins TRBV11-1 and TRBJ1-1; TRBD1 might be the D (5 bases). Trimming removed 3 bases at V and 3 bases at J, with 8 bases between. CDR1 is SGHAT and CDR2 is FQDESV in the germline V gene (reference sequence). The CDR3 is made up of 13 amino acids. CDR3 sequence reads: CASSFPRDTEAFF. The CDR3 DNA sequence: TGTGCCAGCAGCTTTCCCAGGGACACTGAAGCTTTCTTT.

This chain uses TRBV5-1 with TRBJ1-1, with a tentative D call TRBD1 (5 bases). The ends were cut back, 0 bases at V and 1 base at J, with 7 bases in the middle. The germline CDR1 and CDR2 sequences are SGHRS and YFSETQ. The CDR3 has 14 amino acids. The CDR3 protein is CASSLAGPNTEAFF. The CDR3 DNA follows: TGCGCCAGCAGCTTGGCAGGGCCGAACACTGAAGCTTTCTTT.

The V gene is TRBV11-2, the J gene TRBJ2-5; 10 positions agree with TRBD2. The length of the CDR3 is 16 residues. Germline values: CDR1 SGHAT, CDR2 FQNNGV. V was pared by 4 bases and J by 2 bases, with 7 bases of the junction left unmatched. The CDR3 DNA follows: TGTGCCAGCAGCTATGCAAGGACTAGCGGTCAAGAGACCCAGTACTTC. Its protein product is CASSYARTSGQETQYF.

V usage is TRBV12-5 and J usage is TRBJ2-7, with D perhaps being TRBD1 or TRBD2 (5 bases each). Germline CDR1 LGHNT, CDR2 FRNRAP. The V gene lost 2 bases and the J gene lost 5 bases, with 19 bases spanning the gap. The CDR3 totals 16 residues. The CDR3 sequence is CASGLPPGRSYDEQYF. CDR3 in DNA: TGTGCTAGTGGTTTGCCGCCGGGACGGTCGTACGACGAGCAGTACTTC.

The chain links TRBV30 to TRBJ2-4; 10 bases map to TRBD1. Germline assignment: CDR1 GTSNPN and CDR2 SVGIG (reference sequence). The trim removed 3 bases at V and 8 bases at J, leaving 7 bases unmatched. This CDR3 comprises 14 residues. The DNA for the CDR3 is TGTGCCTGGAGAAGACAGGGGGCGCTGGACATTCAGTACTTC. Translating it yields CAWRRQGALDIQYF.

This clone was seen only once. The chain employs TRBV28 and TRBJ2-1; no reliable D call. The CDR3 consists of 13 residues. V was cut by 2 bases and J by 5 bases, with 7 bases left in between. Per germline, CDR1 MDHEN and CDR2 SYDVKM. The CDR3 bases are TGTGCCAGCAGTTTACGGCAGAACAATGAGCAGTTCTTC. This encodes CASSLRQNNEQFF.

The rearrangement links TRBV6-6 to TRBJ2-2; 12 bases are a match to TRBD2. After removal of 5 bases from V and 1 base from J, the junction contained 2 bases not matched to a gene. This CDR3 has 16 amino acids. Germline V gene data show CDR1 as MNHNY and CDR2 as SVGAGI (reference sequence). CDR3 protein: CASSRTSGVNTGELFF. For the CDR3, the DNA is TGTGCCAGCAGTCGGACTAGCGGGGTGAACACCGGGGAGCTGTTTTTT.